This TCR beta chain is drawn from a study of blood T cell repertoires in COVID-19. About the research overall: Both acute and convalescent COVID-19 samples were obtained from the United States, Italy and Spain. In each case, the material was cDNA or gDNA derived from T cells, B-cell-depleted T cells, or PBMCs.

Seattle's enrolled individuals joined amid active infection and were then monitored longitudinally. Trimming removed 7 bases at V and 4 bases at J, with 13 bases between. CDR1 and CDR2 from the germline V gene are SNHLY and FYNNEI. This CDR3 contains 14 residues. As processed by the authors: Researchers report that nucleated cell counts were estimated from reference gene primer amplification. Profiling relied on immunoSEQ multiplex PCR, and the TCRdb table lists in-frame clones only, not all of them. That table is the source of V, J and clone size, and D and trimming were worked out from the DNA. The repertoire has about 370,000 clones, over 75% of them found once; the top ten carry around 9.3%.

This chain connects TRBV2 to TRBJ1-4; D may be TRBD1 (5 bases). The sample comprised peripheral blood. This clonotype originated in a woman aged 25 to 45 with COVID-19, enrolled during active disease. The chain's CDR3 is CASTVDSINEKLFF. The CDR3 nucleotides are TGTGCCAGCACCGTAGACAGCATTAATGAAAAACTGTTTTTT.